The clone carrying this T cell receptor beta chain was detected ten times or more. The entry originates in a study of blood T cells in healthy people across ages. Between the trimmed V and J ends, which lost 0 bases and 5 bases, there was a span of 14 bases. The germline V gene encodes CDR1 LGHNA and CDR2 YSLEER. The CDR3 contains 15 residues. It was with a sample-barcoded 5' primer and a J-beta primer mix that a second PCR of roughly 7 to 12 cycles was run. Each cDNA was tagged by a template-switch adaptor containing 12 random nucleotides. Each sample provided no less than 2.5 million CDR3-containing paired-end reads. TCRdb re-derived calls from the 5' RACE reads in MiXCR, one entry per CDR3 protein. The table includes hundreds of thousands of distinct CDR3 sequences, roughly 64% detected once.

This rearrangement joins TRBV4-3 to TRBJ2-7; D ambiguous. The receptor was isolated from a man aged 25-40 years in good health. What was sequenced was blood. DNA for the CDR3: TGCGCCAGCAGCCAAGAGCAGGCTATGCAGGACGAGCAGTACTTC. This codes for CASSQEQAMQDEQYF.